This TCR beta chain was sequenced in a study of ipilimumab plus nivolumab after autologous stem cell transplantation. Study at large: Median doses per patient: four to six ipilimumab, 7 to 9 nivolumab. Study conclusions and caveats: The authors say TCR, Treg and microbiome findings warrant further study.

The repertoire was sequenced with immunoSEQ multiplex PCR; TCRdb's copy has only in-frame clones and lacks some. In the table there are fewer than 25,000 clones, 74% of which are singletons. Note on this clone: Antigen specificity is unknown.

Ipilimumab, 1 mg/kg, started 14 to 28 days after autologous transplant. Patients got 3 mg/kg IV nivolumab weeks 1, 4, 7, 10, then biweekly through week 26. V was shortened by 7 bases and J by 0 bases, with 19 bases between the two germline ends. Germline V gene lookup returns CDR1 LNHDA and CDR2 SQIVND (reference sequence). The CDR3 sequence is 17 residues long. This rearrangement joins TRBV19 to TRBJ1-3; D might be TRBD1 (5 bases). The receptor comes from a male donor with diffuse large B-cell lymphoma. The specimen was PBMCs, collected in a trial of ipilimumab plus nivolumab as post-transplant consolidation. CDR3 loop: CASTLRMGHSSGNTIYF. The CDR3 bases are TGTGCCAGTACCCTCCGTATGGGGCACAGCTCTGGAAACACCATATATTTT.